The text below deals with one T cell receptor (beta chain). As yet, its antigen is unknown. The record originates from a study of chemoradiotherapy in HPV16-positive cancers. Study results and limitations: In HPV16-positive patients, HPV-responsive T-cell expansion tracked better recurrence-free survival.

Using immunoSEQ multiplex PCR, the repertoire was profiled, and TCRdb retains in-frame clones only, with some absent. In the table there are fewer than 40,000 clones, 92% of which are singletons. This clonotype was obtained from a human donor with HPV-associated anogenital cancer. Sequenced here: blood, sampled from a patient who underwent chemoradiotherapy.

The CDR3 DNA sequence: TGCGCCAGCAGTGTGGCTAGCGGCAATGAGCAGTTCTTC. This codes for CASSVASGNEQFF. J is TRBJ2-1 and V is TRBV10-1; 7 bases fit TRBD2. V shed 4 bases and J 6 bases; nucleotides not matched to a gene: 3. Looked up from germline, CDR1 is WNHNN and CDR2 is SYGVQD (reference sequence). The CDR3 is made up of 13 amino acids.